The 10 T cell receptor beta chains below all came from one sample that was sequenced in a study of CD8 T cells in Susac syndrome. Random hexamers were used to reverse transcribe roughly 0.5 to 1 ug of RNA. TCRdb re-derived calls from the immunoSEQ multiplex PCR reads in MiXCR, one entry per CDR3 protein. The data show 200,000 or so distinct CDR3 sequences, with 80% to 95% seen just once and roughly 0.13% held by the top ten. The sample comprised CD8+ T cells from PBMCs. The receptors were sampled from a human donor with multiple sclerosis.

The rearrangement links TRBV7-9 to TRBJ1-3, with D unresolved. This CDR3 has 17 amino acids. Looked up from germline, CDR1 is SEHNR and CDR2 is FQNEAQ (reference sequence). Between the trimmed V and J ends, which lost 2 bases and 4 bases, there was a span of 18 bases. The CDR3 protein is CASSLIPEGSAGNTIYF. CDR3 nucleotides: TGTGCCAGCAGCTTAATCCCTGAAGGCTCGGCGGGAAACACCATATATTTT.

The gene calls are TRBV9 and TRBJ1-6; 7 bases are shared with TRBD1. CDR1 is SGDLS, CDR2 YYNGEE, per germline. The length of the CDR3 is 16 residues. V shed 0 bases, J shed 5 bases, and the junction held 5 bases outside the gene matches. CDR3 region: CASSVAAGQNNSPLHF. In DNA, the CDR3 is TGTGCCAGCAGCGTAGCCGCGGGACAGAATAATTCACCCCTCCACTTT.

The V call is TRBV7-9, the J call TRBJ2-2; possible D gene TRBD2, 6 bases. Germline V gene sequence: CDR1 SEHNR, CDR2 FQNEAQ (reference sequence). V dropped 4 bases and J dropped 3 bases, with 12 bases sitting between them. There are 15 residues in the CDR3. The CDR3 spells CASSSLALDTGELFF. DNA for the CDR3: TGTGCCAGCAGCTCTCTAGCGTTAGACACCGGGGAGCTGTTTTTT.

The chain links TRBV3-1 to TRBJ2-7, with D perhaps matching TRBD1 (6 bases). CDR1 and CDR2 (germline): LGHDT, YNNKEL (reference sequence). This CDR3 contains 15 residues. V shed 4 bases and J shed 2 bases, with 15 bases lying between them. CDR3 region: CASSLSPGQPYEQYF. The CDR3, as DNA: TGTGCCAGCAGCCTAAGCCCTGGACAGCCCTACGAGCAGTACTTC.

J is TRBJ2-3 and V is TRBV4-1; 9 nucleotides align to TRBD2. Germline CDR1 reads MGHRA; CDR2 reads YSYEKL. The CDR3 sequence is 16 residues long. Trimming cost V 3 bases and J 2 bases; bases outside gene matches: 6. This CDR3 reads CASSQLLAGDTDTQYF. CDR3 sequence (DNA): TGCGCCAGCAGCCAGCTCTTAGCGGGGGACACAGATACGCAGTATTTT.

This clonotype was found once. The chain combines TRBV30 with TRBJ1-6; D unresolved. The CDR3 has 13 residues. V lost 6 bases to trimming and J lost 11 bases, with 17 bases between them. The germline gives CDR1 GTSNPN, CDR2 SVGIG (reference sequence). The CDR3 here is CACLPEEGAPLHF. The CDR3 nucleotides are TGTGCCTGCCTCCCCGAGGAGGGTGCACCCCTCCACTTT.

As regards this clonotype: Germline and junction disagree at one end, which may indicate a read error. The rearrangement joins TRBV5-4 to TRBJ2-3; unclear D gene. The CDR3 runs to 13 residues. The germline V gene encodes CDR1 SGHNT and CDR2 YYREEE (reference sequence). CDR3 sequence reads: CAISNPPTDTQYF. CDR3 in DNA: TGTGCCATCAGCAATCCCCCAACGGATACGCAGTATTTT.

This chain joins TRBV20-1 and TRBJ2-1, with D hard to call. The CDR3 is made up of 13 amino acids. The germline V gene encodes CDR1 DFQATT and CDR2 SNEGSKA (reference sequence). V shed 5 bases and J shed 11 bases, with 19 bases lying between them. For the CDR3, the DNA is TGCAGTGCTGGGGTCCCTGAGTCAGATAAGCAGTTCTTC. As protein: CSAGVPESDKQFF.

This chain links TRBV9 with TRBJ2-3; tentative D call: TRBD2 (5 bases). CDR3 length: 16 amino acids. Germline values: CDR1 SGDLS, CDR2 YYNGEE. With 0 bases removed from V and 5 bases from J, the gap between germline ends came to 16 bases. CDR3 DNA: TGTGCCAGCAGCGTAGGAGGAGGAGCAGGTGGAGATACGCAGTATTTT. Amino acids: CASSVGGGAGGDTQYF.

V usage is TRBV5-1 and J usage is TRBJ2-5; D gene unclear. The CDR3 extends over 14 amino acids. Germline V gene sequence: CDR1 SGHRS, CDR2 YFSETQ. The ends were cut back, 4 bases at V and 1 base at J, with 11 bases in the middle. In DNA form, the CDR3 reads TGCGCCAGCAGCCCCTCCTGGACCCAAGAGACCCAGTACTTC. The encoded protein is CASSPSWTQETQYF.